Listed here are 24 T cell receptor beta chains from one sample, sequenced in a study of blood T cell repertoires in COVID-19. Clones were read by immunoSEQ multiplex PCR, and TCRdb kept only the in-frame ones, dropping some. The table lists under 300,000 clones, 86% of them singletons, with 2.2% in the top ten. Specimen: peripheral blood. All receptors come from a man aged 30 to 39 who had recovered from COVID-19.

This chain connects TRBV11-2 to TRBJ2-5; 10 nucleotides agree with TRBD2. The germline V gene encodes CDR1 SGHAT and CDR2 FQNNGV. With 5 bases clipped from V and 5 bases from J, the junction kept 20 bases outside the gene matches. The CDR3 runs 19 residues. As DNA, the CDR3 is TGTGCCAGCAGCCCCCCCCGCGGACTAGCGGCCTCACCAAGGGAGACCCAGTACTTC. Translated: CASSPPRGLAASPRETQYF.

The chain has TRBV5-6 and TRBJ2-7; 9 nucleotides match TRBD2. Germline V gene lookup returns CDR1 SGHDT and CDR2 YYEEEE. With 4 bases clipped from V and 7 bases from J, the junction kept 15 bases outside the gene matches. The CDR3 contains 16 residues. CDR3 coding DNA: TGTGCCAGCAGCAGCGATAGCGGGGGTCCCTCTAGGGAGCAGTACTTC. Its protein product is CASSSDSGGPSREQYF.

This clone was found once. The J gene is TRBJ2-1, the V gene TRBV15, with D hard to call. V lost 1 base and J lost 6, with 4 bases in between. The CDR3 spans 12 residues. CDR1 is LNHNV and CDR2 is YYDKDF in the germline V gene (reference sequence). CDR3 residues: CATSRGGNEQFF. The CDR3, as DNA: TGTGCCACCAGCAGAGGCGGCAATGAGCAGTTCTTC.

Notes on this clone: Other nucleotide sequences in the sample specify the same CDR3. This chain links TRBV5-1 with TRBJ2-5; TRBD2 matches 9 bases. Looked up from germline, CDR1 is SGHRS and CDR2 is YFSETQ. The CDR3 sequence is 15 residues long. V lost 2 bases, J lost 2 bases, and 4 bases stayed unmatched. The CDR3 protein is CASSFLAGIQETQYF. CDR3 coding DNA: TGCGCCAGCAGCTTTCTAGCGGGGATTCAAGAGACCCAGTACTTC.

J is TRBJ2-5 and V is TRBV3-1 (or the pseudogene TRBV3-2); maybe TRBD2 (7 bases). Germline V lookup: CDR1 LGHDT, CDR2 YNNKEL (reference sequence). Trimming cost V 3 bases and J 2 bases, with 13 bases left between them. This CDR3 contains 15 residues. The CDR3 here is CASSQGGQGQETQYF. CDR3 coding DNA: TGTGCCAGCAGCCAGGGGGGGCAGGGGCAAGAGACCCAGTACTTC.

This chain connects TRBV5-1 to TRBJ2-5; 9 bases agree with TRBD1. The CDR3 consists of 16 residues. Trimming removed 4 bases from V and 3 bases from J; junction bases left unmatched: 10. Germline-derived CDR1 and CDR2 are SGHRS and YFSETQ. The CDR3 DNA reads TGCGCCAGCAGCGCGTCCGGGACAGGGTGGGAAGAGACCCAGTACTTC. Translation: CASSASGTGWEETQYF.

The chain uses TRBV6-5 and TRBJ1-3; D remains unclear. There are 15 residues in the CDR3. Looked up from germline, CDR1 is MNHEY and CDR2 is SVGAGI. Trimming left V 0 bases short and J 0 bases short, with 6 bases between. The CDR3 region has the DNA TGTGCCAGCAGTTACTCATTCTCCTCTGGAAACACCATATATTTT. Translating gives CASSYSFSSGNTIYF.

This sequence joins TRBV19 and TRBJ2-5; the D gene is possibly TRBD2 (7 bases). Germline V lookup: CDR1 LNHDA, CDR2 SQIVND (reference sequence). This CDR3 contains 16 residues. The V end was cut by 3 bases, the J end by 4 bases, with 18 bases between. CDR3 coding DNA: TGTGCCAGTAGTATGGGGGGGGCCTTCTACGGAGAGACCCAGTACTTC. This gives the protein CASSMGGAFYGETQYF. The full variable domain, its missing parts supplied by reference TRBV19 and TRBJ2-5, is DGGITQSPKYLFRKEGQNVTLSCEQNLNHDAMYWYRQDPGQGLRLIYYSQIVNDFQKGDIAEGYSVSREKKESFPLTVTSAQKNPTAFYLCASSMGGAFYGETQYFGPGTRLLVL.

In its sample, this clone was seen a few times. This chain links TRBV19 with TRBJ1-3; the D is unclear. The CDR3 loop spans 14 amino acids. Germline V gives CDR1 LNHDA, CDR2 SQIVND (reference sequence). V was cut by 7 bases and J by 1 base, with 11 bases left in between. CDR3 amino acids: CASTPGSSGNTIYF. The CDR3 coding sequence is TGTGCCAGTACACCGGGTTCATCTGGAAACACCATATATTTT.

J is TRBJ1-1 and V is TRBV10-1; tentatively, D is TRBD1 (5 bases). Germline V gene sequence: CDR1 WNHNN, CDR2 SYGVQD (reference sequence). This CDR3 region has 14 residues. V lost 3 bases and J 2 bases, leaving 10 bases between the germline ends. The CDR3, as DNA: TGCGCCAGCAGTGACGGGGGGTACAACACTGAAGCTTTCTTT. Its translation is CASSDGGYNTEAFF.

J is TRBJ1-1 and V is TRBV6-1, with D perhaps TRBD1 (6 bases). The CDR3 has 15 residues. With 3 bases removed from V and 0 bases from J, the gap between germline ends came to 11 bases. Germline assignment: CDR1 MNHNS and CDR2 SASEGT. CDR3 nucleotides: TGTGCCAGCAGTGACCCTACAGGGTTGAACACTGAAGCTTTCTTT. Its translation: CASSDPTGLNTEAFF.

CDR3 nucleotides: TGTGCCAGCAGCCAACTGGGCCGATATGAAAAACTGTTTTTT. Protein sequence: CASSQLGRYEKLFF. The rearrangement uses TRBV3-1 (or the pseudogene TRBV3-2) and TRBJ1-4; no definite D call. The CDR3 totals 14 residues. Germline CDR1 LGHDT, CDR2 YNNKEL (reference sequence). The V gene lost 2 bases and the J gene lost 6 bases, with 10 bases spanning the gap.

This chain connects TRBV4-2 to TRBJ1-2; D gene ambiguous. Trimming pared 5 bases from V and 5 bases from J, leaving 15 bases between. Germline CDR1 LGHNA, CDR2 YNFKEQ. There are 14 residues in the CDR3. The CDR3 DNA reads TGTGCCAGCAGCGAAACCGGGAGAGTTTATGGCTACACCTTC. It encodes CASSETGRVYGYTF.

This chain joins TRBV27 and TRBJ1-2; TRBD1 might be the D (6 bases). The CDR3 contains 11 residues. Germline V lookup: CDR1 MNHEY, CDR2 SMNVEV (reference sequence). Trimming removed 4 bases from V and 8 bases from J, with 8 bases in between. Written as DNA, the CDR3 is TGTGCCAGCAGTTCCAGGGGCGGCTACACCTTC. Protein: CASSSRGGYTF.

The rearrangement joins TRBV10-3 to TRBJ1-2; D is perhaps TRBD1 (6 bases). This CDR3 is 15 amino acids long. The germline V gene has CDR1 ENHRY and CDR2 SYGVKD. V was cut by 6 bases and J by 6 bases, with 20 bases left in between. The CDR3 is CAIRGAQSGFNGYTF. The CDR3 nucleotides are TGTGCCATCAGGGGGGCCCAATCAGGGTTCAATGGCTACACCTTC.

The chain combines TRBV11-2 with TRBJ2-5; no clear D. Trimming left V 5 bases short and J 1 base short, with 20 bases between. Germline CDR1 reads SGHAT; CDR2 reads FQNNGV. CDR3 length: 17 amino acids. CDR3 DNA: TGTGCCAGCAGCGCTAGACCTCACGCCGCTTTCCAAGAGACCCAGTACTTC. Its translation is CASSARPHAAFQETQYF.

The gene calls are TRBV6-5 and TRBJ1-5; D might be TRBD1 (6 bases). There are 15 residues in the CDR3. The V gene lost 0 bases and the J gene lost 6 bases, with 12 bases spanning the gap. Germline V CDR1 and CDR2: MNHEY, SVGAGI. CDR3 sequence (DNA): TGTGCCAGCAGTTACTCGATCAGGGGTGGTCAGCCCCAGCATTTT. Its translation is CASSYSIRGGQPQHF.

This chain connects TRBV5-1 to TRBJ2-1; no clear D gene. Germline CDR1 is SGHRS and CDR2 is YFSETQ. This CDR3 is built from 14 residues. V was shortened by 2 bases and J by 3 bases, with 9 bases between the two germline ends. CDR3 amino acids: CASSLAGLYNEQFF. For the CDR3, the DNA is TGCGCCAGCAGCTTAGCAGGCCTCTACAATGAGCAGTTCTTC.

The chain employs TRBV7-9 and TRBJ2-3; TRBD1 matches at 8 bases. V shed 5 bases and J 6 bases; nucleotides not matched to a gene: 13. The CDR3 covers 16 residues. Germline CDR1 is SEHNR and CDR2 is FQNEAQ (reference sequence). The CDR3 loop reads CASSPAGGGIRDTQYF. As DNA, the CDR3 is TGTGCCAGCAGCCCAGCAGGGGGCGGAATTAGGGATACGCAGTATTTT.

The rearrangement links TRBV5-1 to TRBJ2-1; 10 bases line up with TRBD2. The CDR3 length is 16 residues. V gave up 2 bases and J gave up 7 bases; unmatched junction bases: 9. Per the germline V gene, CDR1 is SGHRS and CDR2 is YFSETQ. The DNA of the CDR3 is TGCGCCAGCAGCTTTCTAGCGGGGGCCTTAGAGAATGAGCAGTTCTTC. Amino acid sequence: CASSFLAGALENEQFF.

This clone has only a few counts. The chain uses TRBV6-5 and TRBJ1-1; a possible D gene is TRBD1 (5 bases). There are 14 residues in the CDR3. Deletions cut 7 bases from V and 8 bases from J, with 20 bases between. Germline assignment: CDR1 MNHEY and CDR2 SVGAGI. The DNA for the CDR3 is TGTGCCAGCAATGTTAGGCAGGGAGGGACCGAAGCTTTCTTT. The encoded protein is CASNVRQGGTEAFF.

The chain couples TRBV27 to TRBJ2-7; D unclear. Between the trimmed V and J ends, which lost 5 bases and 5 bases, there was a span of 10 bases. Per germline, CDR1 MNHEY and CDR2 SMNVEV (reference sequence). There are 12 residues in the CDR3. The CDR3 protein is CASSPSRHEQYF. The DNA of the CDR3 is TGTGCCAGCAGTCCGTCGCGCCACGAGCAGTACTTC.

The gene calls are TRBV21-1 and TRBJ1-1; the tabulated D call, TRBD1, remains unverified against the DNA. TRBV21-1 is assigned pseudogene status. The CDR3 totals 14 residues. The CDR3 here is CASTPDRANTEAFF. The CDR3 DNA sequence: TGTGCCAGCACCCCGGACAGGGCGAACACTGAAGCTTTCTTT.

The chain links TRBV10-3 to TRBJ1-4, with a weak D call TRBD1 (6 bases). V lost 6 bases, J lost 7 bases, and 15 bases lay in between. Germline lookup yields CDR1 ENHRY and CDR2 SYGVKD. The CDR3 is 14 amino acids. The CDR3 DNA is TGTGCCATCAGCGACACAGGGTGGGGTGAAAAACTGTTTTTT. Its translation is CAISDTGWGEKLFF.